The 3 T cell receptor beta chains reported below all come from one sample, sequenced in a study of blood T cell repertoires in COVID-19. Generated by immunoSEQ multiplex PCR, the TCRdb table keeps only in-frame clones and is missing some. Of approximately 250,000 clones listed, 80% to 90% are singletons. The sample comprised peripheral blood. The source is a woman between 70 and 85 years old with COVID-19, enrolled during active disease.

V and J are TRBV11-3 and TRBJ1-1; 11 bases map to TRBD1. With V trimmed by 4 bases and J by 5 bases, 9 bases remained unmatched. The CDR3 is made up of 16 amino acids. Germline V gene data show CDR1 as SGHNT and CDR2 as YENEEA. CDR3 bases: TGTGCCAGCAGCTCGCGGGACAGGGGGATTTGGACTGAAGCTTTCTTT. Protein product: CASSSRDRGIWTEAFF.

The chain couples TRBV28 to TRBJ1-2; possible D gene TRBD1, 5 bases. CDR1 is MDHEN and CDR2 is SYDVKM in the germline V gene. The CDR3 totals 14 residues. V was clipped by 4 bases and J by 3 bases, with 12 bases between them. The CDR3 DNA reads TGTGCCAGCAGTTCCCCCGCAGGGCACTATGGCTACACCTTC. This sequence encodes CASSSPAGHYGYTF.

This clone came up a few times. This chain links TRBV6-6 with TRBJ1-2; a weak D match, TRBD1 (6 bases). The germline gives CDR1 MNHNY, CDR2 SVGAGI (reference sequence). Trimming cost V 0 bases and J 0 bases, with 11 bases left between them. The CDR3 consists of 16 residues. CDR3 residues: CASSYSGTSTNYGYTF. The CDR3 DNA is TGTGCCAGCAGTTACTCGGGGACAAGTACTAACTATGGCTACACCTTC.